This is a list of T cell receptor beta chains from one sample in a study of quantifying T cell responses using KT2 cells. TCRdb used MiXCR to reprocess the UMI-ligation and nested PCR reads, holding one entry per CDR3 protein. The profile shows some 48,000 distinct CDR3 sequences, about 9.9% of them singletons. Material for sequencing was PBMCs spiked with cells of the T cell clone KT2. The receptors shown here come from a human donor. Each CDR3 is given with its conserved first and last residue. D genes are given only for firm matches. Clone size is shown for a subset of rows, as once, few, many or a class of expanded clone.

TRBV7-6	-	many	TRBJ2-3	CASSFYPSDTQYF	TGTGCCAGCAGCTTTTACCCCTCGGATACGCAGTATTTT
TRBV7-8	-	many	TRBJ2-5	CASSLLLKETQYF	TGTGCCAGCAGCTTACTCCTGAAAGAGACCCAGTACTTC
TRBV18	TRBD1	few	TRBJ2-7	CASSSKGQIYEQYF	TGTGCCAGCTCATCCAAGGGACAGATCTACGAGCAGTACTTC
TRBV6-5	-	few	TRBJ1-1	CASSYEQLAEAFF	TGTGCCAGCAGTTACGAACAGCTAGCTGAAGCTTTCTTT
TRBV4-3	TRBD2	many	TRBJ2-7	CASRFGLAGTYEQYF	TGCGCCAGCAGATTCGGACTAGCGGGAACCTACGAGCAGTACTTC
TRBV6-1	TRBD1	-	TRBJ2-1	CASSGTGINEQFF	TGTGCCAGCAGTGGGACAGGGATAAATGAGCAGTTCTTC
TRBV20-1	-	few	TRBJ1-4	CSALRGGANEKLFF	TGCAGTGCGCTCCGAGGGGGGGCTAATGAAAAACTGTTTTTT
TRBV27	-	-	TRBJ1-1	CASSLMPLNTEAFF	TGTGCCAGCAGTTTAATGCCTCTGAACACTGAAGCTTTCTTT
TRBV6-1	-	few	TRBJ1-1	CASSEQEETEAFF	TGTGCCAGCAGTGAACAGGAAGAGACTGAAGCTTTCTTT
TRBV9	-	-	TRBJ2-2	CASSVDLRTGELFF	TGTGCCAGCAGCGTTGACTTGAGGACCGGGGAGCTGTTTTTT
TRBV29-1	-	few	TRBJ1-2	CSAESLSGMKGYTF	TGCAGCGCCGAGTCCCTCTCCGGGATGAAGGGCTACACCTTC
TRBV6-2/TRBV6-3	-	few	TRBJ2-7	CASSDPGGDAYEQYF	TGTGCCAGCAGTGACCCCGGGGGAGACGCCTACGAGCAGTACTTC
TRBV6-1	-	few	TRBJ2-7	CASSTQGGSYEQYF	TGTGCCAGCAGCACACAGGGTGGGAGCTACGAGCAGTACTTC